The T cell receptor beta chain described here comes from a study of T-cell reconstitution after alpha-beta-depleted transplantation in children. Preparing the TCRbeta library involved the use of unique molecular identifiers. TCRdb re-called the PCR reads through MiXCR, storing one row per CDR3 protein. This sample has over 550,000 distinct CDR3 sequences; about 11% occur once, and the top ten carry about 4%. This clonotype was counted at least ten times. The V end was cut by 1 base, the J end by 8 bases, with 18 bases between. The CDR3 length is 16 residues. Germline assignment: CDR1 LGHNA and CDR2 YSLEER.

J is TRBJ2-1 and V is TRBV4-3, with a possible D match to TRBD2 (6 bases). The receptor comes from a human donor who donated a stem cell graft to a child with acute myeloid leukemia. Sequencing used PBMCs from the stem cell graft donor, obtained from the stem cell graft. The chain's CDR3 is CASSQVVGLPKDEQFF. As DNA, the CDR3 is TGCGCCAGCAGCCAAGTGGTAGGACTACCTAAGGATGAGCAGTTCTTC.